Below are 19 T cell receptor beta chains sequenced from a single sample in a study of T-cell memory formation after mild COVID-19. TCRdb passed the 5' RACE reads through MiXCR, listing each CDR3 protein once. The sample shows approximately 170,000 distinct CDR3 sequences, about an eighth of them seen only once. Sequencing was performed on PBMCs or a T cell subset sorted from them (not recorded which). The receptors come from a young man who had mild COVID-19 (a few samples of this study predate the infection). Cell type and time point are not known.

V gene TRBV20-1 combines with J gene TRBJ2-7, with TRBD2 matching 12 bases. The V segment lost 6 bases and the J segment 0 bases; nucleotides outside the gene matches: 3. Germline V gene lookup returns CDR1 DFQATT and CDR2 SNEGSKA (reference sequence). The CDR3 spans 14 residues. The CDR3 loop reads CSALAGGSSYEQYV. As DNA, the CDR3 is TGCAGTGCGCTAGCGGGGGGGAGCTCCTACGAGCAGTACGTC.

This clonotype was detected only a few times. The chain employs TRBV29-1 and TRBJ2-1; a weak D match, TRBD2 (6 bases). In germline, CDR1 is SQVTM, CDR2 ANQGSEA. Trimming removed 7 bases at V and 0 bases at J, with 13 bases between. The length of the CDR3 is 14 residues. CDR3 sequence (DNA): TGCAGCGACGCGCGGGGTACCTCCTACAATGAGCAGTTCTTC. It codes for CSDARGTSYNEQFF.

The V gene is TRBV5-1, the J gene TRBJ1-1; 8 positions match TRBD1. The J segment lost 5 bases and the V segment lost 0 bases, leaving 6 bases of the junction unmatched. The CDR3 length is 15 residues. Germline loops: CDR1 SGHRS, CDR2 YFSETQ. In nucleotides, the CDR3 is TGCGCCAGCAGCTTGGCCCAGGGGGCGGGGACTGAAGCTTTCTTT. Translation: CASSLAQGAGTEAFF.

The chain is built from TRBV12-3 or TRBV12-4 and TRBJ2-1, with 10 nucleotides matching TRBD1. This CDR3 is built from 16 residues. V lost 3 bases and J lost 6; bases outside the gene matches: 8. The CDR3 protein is CASSFPRDRGTNEQFF. Here the CDR3 DNA reads TGTGCCAGCAGTTTCCCCCGGGACAGGGGCACCAATGAGCAGTTCTTC.

This clonotype was counted ten times or more. V and J are TRBV5-1 and TRBJ2-5; TRBD1 is a possible D gene (5 bases). There are 13 residues in the CDR3. Trimming removed 3 bases from V and 1 base from J, with 7 bases in between. Germline assignment: CDR1 SGHRS and CDR2 YFSETQ. In nucleotides, the CDR3 is TGCGCCAGCAGCTCCCAGGGCCAAGAGACCCAGTACTTC. It is translated as CASSSQGQETQYF.

V and J are TRBV20-1 and TRBJ2-5; 8 nucleotides line up with TRBD1. Per germline, CDR1 DFQATT and CDR2 SNEGSKA (reference sequence). With 6 bases clipped from V and 1 base from J, the junction kept 7 bases outside the gene matches. The CDR3 has 14 residues. The CDR3 sequence is CSAIPGQAQETQYF. In nucleotides, the CDR3 is TGCAGTGCGATCCCGGGACAGGCCCAAGAGACCCAGTACTTC.

The chain carries TRBV7-9 and TRBJ2-1; 14 bases are shared with TRBD2. Germline V gene data show CDR1 as SEHNR and CDR2 as FQNEAQ (reference sequence). V lost 2 bases to trimming and J lost 0 bases; unmatched junction nucleotides: 6. The CDR3 loop spans 19 amino acids. In DNA form, the CDR3 reads TGTGCCAGCAGCTTACGACTAGCGGGGGGGAGGAGCTCCTACAATGAGCAGTTCTTC. As protein: CASSLRLAGGRSSYNEQFF.

The chain links TRBV12-3 or TRBV12-4 to TRBJ1-2, with TRBD1 as a possible D gene (5 bases). Trimming took off 3 bases at V and 8 bases at J, with 10 bases between the two ends. The CDR3 sequence is 12 residues long. DNA for the CDR3: TGTGCCAGCAGTTTCGGGGCTAGAGGCTACACCTTC. Its translation: CASSFGARGYTF.

This clonotype has a count of ten or more. The chain is built from TRBV7-3 and TRBJ2-1, with TRBD2 identical over 9 bases. The V and J ends lost 3 bases and 0 bases, in that order; junction bases with no gene match: 0. Germline V gives CDR1 SGHTA, CDR2 FQGTGA. CDR3 length: 15 residues. This CDR3 is CASSLRGGSYNEQFF. The CDR3 DNA sequence: TGTGCCAGCAGCTTGCGGGGGGGCTCCTACAATGAGCAGTTCTTC.

The CDR3, as DNA: TGTGCCAGCAGCCGCACAGGGACGGGGGGAGAGACCCAGTACTTC. Protein product: CASSRTGTGGETQYF. The chain couples TRBV11-2 to TRBJ2-5, with a tentative D call TRBD2 (7 bases). V dropped 5 bases and J dropped 4 bases, with 17 bases sitting between them. The CDR3 runs to 15 residues. Germline CDR1 SGHAT, CDR2 FQNNGV.

There are a few counts of this clonotype. The V gene is TRBV7-8, the J gene TRBJ2-5, with 9 nucleotides matching TRBD2. Germline lookup yields CDR1 SGHVS and CDR2 FQNEAQ. The CDR3 sequence is 16 residues long. The trim removed 4 bases at V and 4 bases at J, leaving 10 bases unmatched. Here the CDR3 DNA reads TGTGCCAGCAGCTCGTTACCGGGACTAGCCGCAGAGACCCAGTACTTC. Protein product: CASSSLPGLAAETQYF.

This clonotype was counted between two and nine times. This chain joins TRBV5-6 and TRBJ2-5, with 8 bases lining up with TRBD1. J lost 5 bases, V lost 4 bases, and 10 bases had no gene match. Germline V gene sequence: CDR1 SGHDT, CDR2 YYEEEE. The CDR3 is 15 amino acids. As DNA, the CDR3 is TGTGCCAGCAGCCCTCCCCAGGGGGCATGGGAGACCCAGTACTTC. The encoded protein is CASSPPQGAWETQYF.

The V call is TRBV5-5, the J call TRBJ1-2; the D gene is possibly TRBD1 (6 bases). Germline loops: CDR1 SGHKS, CDR2 YYEKEE (reference sequence). Trimming cost V 5 bases and J 7 bases, with 12 bases left between them. CDR3 length equals 12 residues. The chain's CDR3 is CASSLGGGGYTF. The CDR3 nucleotides are TGTGCCAGCAGTCTGGGGGGCGGTGGCTACACCTTC.

This clonotype occurred a few times. The chain employs TRBV27 and TRBJ1-1, with 7 positions matching TRBD1. Germline CDR1 and CDR2: MNHEY and SMNVEV (reference sequence). The CDR3 is made up of 16 amino acids. J gave up 0 bases and V 5 bases, and 9 bases lay outside the gene matches. The CDR3 nucleotides are TGTGCCAGCAGTAATGACAGGGTTTCCATGAACACTGAAGCTTTCTTT. Its translation: CASSNDRVSMNTEAFF.

This rearrangement joins TRBV5-1 to TRBJ2-3, with no clear D. Trimming pared 5 bases from V and 3 bases from J, leaving 10 bases between. The CDR3 loop spans 13 amino acids. Per germline, CDR1 SGHRS and CDR2 YFSETQ. In DNA form, the CDR3 reads TGCGCCAGCAGTGGGCAGGCTACAGATACGCAGTATTTT. Amino acid sequence: CASSGQATDTQYF.

This clonotype was seen only a few times. The CDR3 DNA reads as TGTGCCAGCAGTCCAAGGACAGGGTTCAATGAAAAACTGTTTTTT. This translates into CASSPRTGFNEKLFF. The chain carries TRBV12-3 or TRBV12-4 and TRBJ1-4; 8 nucleotides line up with TRBD1. This CDR3 has 15 residues. V was clipped by 5 bases and J by 5 bases; unmatched bases: 7.

This clonotype was seen only a few times. The rearrangement joins TRBV23-1 to TRBJ1-5; D is uncertain. TRBV23-1 is designated an ORF whose function remains uncertain. This CDR3 region has 14 residues. The V and J ends lost 2 bases and 1 base respectively, with 6 bases between them. The CDR3 loop is CASSQRQSNQPQHF. The CDR3 nucleotides read TGCGCCAGCAGTCAAAGACAAAGCAATCAGCCCCAGCATTTT.

This clonotype has a handful of counts. This chain joins TRBV12-3 or TRBV12-4 and TRBJ2-5; 9 nucleotides line up with TRBD1. CDR3 length: 17 residues. With V trimmed by 7 bases and J by 0 bases, 12 bases remained unmatched. The CDR3 protein is CASIPGQGIRDQETQYF. In DNA form, the CDR3 reads TGTGCCAGCATTCCGGGACAGGGCATTAGGGACCAAGAGACCCAGTACTTC.

This sequence joins TRBV20-1 and TRBJ1-4; D might be TRBD1 (6 bases). The CDR3 runs to 14 residues. V lost 6 bases, J lost 4 bases, and 15 bases lay in between. The germline gives CDR1 DFQATT, CDR2 SNEGSKA (reference sequence). In DNA form, the CDR3 reads TGCAGTGCCAGGGGAGCGGGACTTAATGAAAAACTGTTTTTT. Protein: CSARGAGLNEKLFF.